A selection of T cell receptor beta chains follows, all from one sample in a study of blood T cell repertoires in COVID-19. Clones were sequenced by immunoSEQ multiplex PCR, and TCRdb holds only the in-frame ones, with some missing. Of about 59,000 clones in the sample, approximately 80% were seen once. Sequenced sample: peripheral blood. These receptor sequences come from a woman of 80 years or more with active or convalescent COVID-19. The CDR3 runs from the conserved cysteine through the conserved F or W. D genes are given only for firm matches. A clone size is listed for some rows: how often the clone was seen (once, few, many), or a class if it is expanded.

>.|TRBV25-1|.|TRBJ1-4
TGTGCCAGCCCTTTTCGAAAACTGTTTTTT
CASPFRKLFF
>.|TRBV7-2|.|TRBJ1-3
TGTGCCAGCAGCTTAACCCCAGGCTCTGGAAACACCATATATTTT
CASSLTPGSGNTIYF
>.|TRBV3-1/TRBV3-2|TRBD1|TRBJ1-1
TGTGCCAGCAGCCAACAGGGCAGGGGGACTGAAGCTTTCTTT
CASSQQGRGTEAFF
>.|TRBV6-2/TRBV6-3|TRBD1|TRBJ1-4
TGTGCCAGCAGTTGGGGACAGGGGGATGAAAAACTGTTTTTT
CASSWGQGDEKLFF
>.|TRBV5-6|.|TRBJ2-6
TGTGCCAGCAGCGCAGGTCTGACAGCCTCTGGGGCCAACGTCCTGACTTTC
CASSAGLTASGANVLTF
>.|TRBV24-1|.|TRBJ2-1
TGTGCCACCAGTGATTTGGGTAAGGGGGGGGCCTACAATGAGCAGTTCTTC
CATSDLGKGGAYNEQFF
>.|TRBV3-1/TRBV3-2|.|TRBJ1-1
TGTGCCAGCAGCCAAGTAAGGAGTGAAGCTTTCTTT
CASSQVRSEAFF
>.|TRBV9|.|TRBJ2-1
TGTGCCAGCAGCGTAGCTTCGGCTAGCTACAATGAGCAGTTCTTC
CASSVASASYNEQFF
>.|TRBV7-3|TRBD1|TRBJ2-3
TGTGCCAGCAGCTTGCCGGGACAGGGGATTAGGGGTAACAACCTGGGCACAGATACGCAGTATTTT
CASSLPGQGIRGNNLGTDTQYF
>.|TRBV13|.|TRBJ1-1
TGTGCCAGCAGCTGGCGGGACCGTAACACTGAAGCTTTCTTT
CASSWRDRNTEAFF
>.|TRBV5-1|TRBD2|TRBJ2-5
TGCGCCAGCAGCTTGATCGCGGGGGGGCCCCAAGAGACCCAGTACTTC
CASSLIAGGPQETQYF
>.|TRBV25-1|.|TRBJ2-5
TGTGCCAGCAGTTCCTCACGGGAGACCCAGTACTTC
CASSSSRETQYF
>few|TRBV3-1/TRBV3-2|.|TRBJ2-2
TGTGCCAGCAGCCAACCGGGGTGGGGCACCGGGGAGCTGTTTTTT
CASSQPGWGTGELFF
>.|TRBV3-1/TRBV3-2|TRBD1|TRBJ2-3
TGTGCCAGCAGCCAAATTGGACAGGGGGCGGGAGATACGCAGTATTTT
CASSQIGQGAGDTQYF
>few|TRBV3-1/TRBV3-2|.|TRBJ1-3
TGTGCCAGCAGCCAAGACGGGACTGCTGGAAACACCATATATTTT
CASSQDGTAGNTIYF
>medium-sized|TRBV6-2/TRBV6-3|.|TRBJ2-7
TGTGCCAGCAGTTACACTGACACCTACGAGCAGTACTTC
CASSYTDTYEQYF